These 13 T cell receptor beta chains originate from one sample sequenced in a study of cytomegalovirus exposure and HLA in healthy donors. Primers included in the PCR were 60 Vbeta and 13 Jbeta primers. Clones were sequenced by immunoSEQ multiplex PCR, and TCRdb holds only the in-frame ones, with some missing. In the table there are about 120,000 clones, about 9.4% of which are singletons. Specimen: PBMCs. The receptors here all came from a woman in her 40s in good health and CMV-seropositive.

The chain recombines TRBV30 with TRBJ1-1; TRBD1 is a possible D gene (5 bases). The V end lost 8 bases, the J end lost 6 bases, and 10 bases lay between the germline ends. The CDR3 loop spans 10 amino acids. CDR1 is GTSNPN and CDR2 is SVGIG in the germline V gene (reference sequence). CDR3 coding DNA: TGTGCCCAGACAGAACCTGAAGCTTTCTTT. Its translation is CAQTEPEAFF.

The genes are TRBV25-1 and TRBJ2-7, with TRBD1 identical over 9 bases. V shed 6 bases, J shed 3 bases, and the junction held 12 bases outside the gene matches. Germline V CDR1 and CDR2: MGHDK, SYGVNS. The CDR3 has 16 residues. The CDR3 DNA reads TGTGCCAGCAGCCCAACCCCCGGACAGGGGAACTACGAGCAGTACTTC. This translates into CASSPTPGQGNYEQYF.

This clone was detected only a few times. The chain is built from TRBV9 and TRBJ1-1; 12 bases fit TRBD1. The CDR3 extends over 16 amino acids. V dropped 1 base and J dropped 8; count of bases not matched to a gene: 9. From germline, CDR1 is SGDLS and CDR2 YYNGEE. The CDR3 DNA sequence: TGTGCCAGCAGCGTAAAGTGGGGACAGGGGGCGGCCGAAGCTTTCTTT. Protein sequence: CASSVKWGQGAAEAFF. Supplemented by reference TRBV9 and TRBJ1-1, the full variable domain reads DSGVTQTPKHLITATGQRVTLRCSPRSGDLSVYWYQQSLDQGLQFLIQYYNGEERAKGNILERFSAQQFPDLHSELNLSSLELGDSALYFCASSVKWGQGAAEAFFGQGTRLTVV.

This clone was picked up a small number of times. CDR3 protein: CASMPGQGSPYEQYF. The CDR3 DNA reads as TGTGCCAGCATGCCGGGGCAGGGGTCCCCCTACGAGCAGTACTTC. The chain employs TRBV11-2 and TRBJ2-7; D perhaps matches TRBD1 (6 bases). CDR3 size: 15 residues. Germline V gives CDR1 SGHAT, CDR2 FQNNGV. Trimming pared 7 bases from V and 2 bases from J, leaving 18 bases between.

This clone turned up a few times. The CDR3 loop is CASSRRTGGHGYTF. CDR3 bases: TGTGCCAGCAGCCGCCGGACAGGGGGCCATGGCTACACCTTC. The rearrangement uses TRBV5-6 and TRBJ1-2; 11 bases agree with TRBD1. Germline V gene sequence: CDR1 SGHDT, CDR2 YYEEEE. Losses at the gene ends were 4 bases for V and 6 bases for J; bases not matched to a gene: 5. The CDR3 runs 14 residues.

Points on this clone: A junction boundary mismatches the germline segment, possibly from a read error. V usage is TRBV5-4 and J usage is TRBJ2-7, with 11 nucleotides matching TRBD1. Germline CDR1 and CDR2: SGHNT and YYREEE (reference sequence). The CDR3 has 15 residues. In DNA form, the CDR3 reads TGTGCCAGCAGCTTAGGGACAGGGGGGGGCTACGGGCAGTACTTC. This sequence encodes CASSLGTGGGYGQYF. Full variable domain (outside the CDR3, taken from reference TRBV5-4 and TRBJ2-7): ETGVTQSPTHLIKTRGQQVTLRCSSQSGHNTVSWYQQALGQGPQFIFQYYREEENGRGNFPPRFSGLQFPNYSSELNVNALELDDSALYLCASSLGTGGGYGQYFGPGTRLTVT.

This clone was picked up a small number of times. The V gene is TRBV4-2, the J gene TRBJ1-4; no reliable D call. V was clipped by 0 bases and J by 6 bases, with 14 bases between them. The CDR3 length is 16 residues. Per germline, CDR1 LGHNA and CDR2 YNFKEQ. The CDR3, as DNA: TGTGCCAGCAGCCAAGATCCCGGGATCGGTCATGAAAAACTGTTTTTT. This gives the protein CASSQDPGIGHEKLFF.

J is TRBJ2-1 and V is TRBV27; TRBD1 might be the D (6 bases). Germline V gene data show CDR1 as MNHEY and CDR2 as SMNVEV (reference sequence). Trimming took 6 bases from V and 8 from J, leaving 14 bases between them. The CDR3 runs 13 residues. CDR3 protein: CASSQTQGHEQFF. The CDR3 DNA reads TGTGCCAGCAGCCAAACACAGGGCCATGAGCAGTTCTTC.

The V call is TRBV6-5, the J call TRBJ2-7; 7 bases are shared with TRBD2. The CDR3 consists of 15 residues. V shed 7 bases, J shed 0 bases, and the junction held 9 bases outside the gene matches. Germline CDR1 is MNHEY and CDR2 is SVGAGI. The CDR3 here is CASTKLGGGSYEQYF. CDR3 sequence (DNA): TGTGCCAGCACAAAGTTGGGGGGGGGCTCCTACGAGCAGTACTTC.

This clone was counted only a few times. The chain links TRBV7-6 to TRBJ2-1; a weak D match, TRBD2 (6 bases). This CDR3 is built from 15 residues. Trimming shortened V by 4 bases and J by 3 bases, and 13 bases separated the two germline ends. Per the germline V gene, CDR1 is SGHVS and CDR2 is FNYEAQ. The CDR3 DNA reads TGTGCCAGCAGCTCCTGGGCGGGGAGCTACAATGAGCAGTTCTTC. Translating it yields CASSSWAGSYNEQFF.

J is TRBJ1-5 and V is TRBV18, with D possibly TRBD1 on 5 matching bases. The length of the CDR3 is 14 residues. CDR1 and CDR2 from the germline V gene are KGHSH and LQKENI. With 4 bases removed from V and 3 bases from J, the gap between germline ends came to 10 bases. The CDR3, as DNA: TGTGCCAGCTCACGGGGCAGGGACAATCAGCCCCAGCATTTT. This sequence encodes CASSRGRDNQPQHF.

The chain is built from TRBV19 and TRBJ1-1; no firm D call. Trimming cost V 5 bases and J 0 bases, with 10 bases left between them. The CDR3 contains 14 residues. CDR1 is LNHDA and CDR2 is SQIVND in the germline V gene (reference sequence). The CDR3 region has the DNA TGTGCCAGTAGTTTGGGGAGCATGAACACTGAAGCTTTCTTT. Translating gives CASSLGSMNTEAFF.

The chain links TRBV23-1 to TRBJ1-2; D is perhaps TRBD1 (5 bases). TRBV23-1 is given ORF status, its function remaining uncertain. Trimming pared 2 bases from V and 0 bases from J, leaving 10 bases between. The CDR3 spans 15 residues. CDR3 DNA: TGCGCCAGCAGTCAAAGGGACTCTTCTAACTATGGCTACACCTTC. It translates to CASSQRDSSNYGYTF.